This T cell receptor (beta chain) is drawn from a study of OX40 agonist ivuxolimab in advanced cancers. Study-level results: On average, a greater number of expanded clones characterised CD8+ T cells relative to CD4+.

Remarks on this clone: Its antigen is unknown.

Measured with immunoSEQ multiplex PCR; TCRdb has only the in-frame clones, and not every one. The data show fewer than 20,000 clones, around 86% seen once. Per the germline V gene, CDR1 is LGHNA and CDR2 is YNFKEQ. The CDR3 length is 14 residues. The V and J ends lost 4 bases and 3 bases respectively, with 13 bases between them. This specimen consisted of CD4+ or CD8+ T cells sorted from blood, obtained in a trial of the OX40 agonist ivuxolimab. The V gene is TRBV4-2, the J gene TRBJ2-7; maybe TRBD2 (5 bases). The sequence came from an adult with an advanced solid tumor such as melanoma, head and neck, liver or kidney cancer. The CDR3 spells CASSPPGVNYEQYF. The CDR3 DNA reads as TGTGCCAGCAGCCCGCCCGGGGTCAACTACGAGCAGTACTTC.